These T cell receptor beta chains were read from a single sample in a study of T cells in tuberculosis. Generated by immunoSEQ multiplex PCR, the TCRdb table keeps only in-frame clones and is missing some. There are tens of thousands of clones in the sample; about 91% occur only once, and 7% lies in the top ten. The sample was PBMCs, taken at tuberculosis diagnosis. The receptor set was obtained from an adult with tuberculosis. Some clones in this sample may be carry-over from other donors' samples. CDR3s leave out the opening cysteine and the closing phenylalanine or tryptophan. Fields, in order: CDR3 length, V gene, CDR3 protein.

cdr3_length: 13
v_call: TRBV19
cdr3_aa: ASSRTGTEAYEQY

cdr3_length: 11
v_call: TRBV4-2
cdr3_aa: ASSLAVVGKLF

cdr3_length: 13
v_call: TRBV7-9
cdr3_aa: ASSLAGQSSYGYT

cdr3_length: 13
v_call: TRBV6-5
cdr3_aa: ASSYPGGRTNEQF

cdr3_length: 13
v_call: TRBV2
cdr3_aa: ASREAAGATYEQY

cdr3_length: 16
v_call: TRBV19
cdr3_aa: ASSIKAKRSLAKNIQY

cdr3_length: 11
v_call: TRBV6-1
cdr3_aa: ASSERGNQPQH

cdr3_length: 14
v_call: TRBV4-2
cdr3_aa: ASSQQISGTYNEQF

cdr3_length: 14
v_call: TRBV29-1
cdr3_aa: SVEGAGQGGTDTQY

cdr3_length: 12
v_call: TRBV5-1
cdr3_aa: ASRPLWGVSPLH

cdr3_length: 15
v_call: TRBV7-2
cdr3_aa: ASSLASGRSKNEKLF